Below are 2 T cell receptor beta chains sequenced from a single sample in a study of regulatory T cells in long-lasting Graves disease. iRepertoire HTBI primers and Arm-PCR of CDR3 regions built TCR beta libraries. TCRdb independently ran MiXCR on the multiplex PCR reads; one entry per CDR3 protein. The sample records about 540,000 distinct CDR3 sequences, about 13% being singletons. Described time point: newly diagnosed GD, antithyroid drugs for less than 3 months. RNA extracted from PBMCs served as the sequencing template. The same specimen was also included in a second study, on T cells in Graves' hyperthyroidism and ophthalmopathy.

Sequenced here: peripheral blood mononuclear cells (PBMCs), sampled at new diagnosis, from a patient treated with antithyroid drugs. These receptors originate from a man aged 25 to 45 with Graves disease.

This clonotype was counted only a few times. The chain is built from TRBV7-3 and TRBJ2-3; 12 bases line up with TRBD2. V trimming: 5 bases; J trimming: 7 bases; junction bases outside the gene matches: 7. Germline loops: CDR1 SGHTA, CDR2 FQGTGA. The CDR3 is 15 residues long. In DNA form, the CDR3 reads TGTGCCAGCAGCGCGACTAGCGGGAGTACCAATACGCAGTATTTT. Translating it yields CASSATSGSTNTQYF.

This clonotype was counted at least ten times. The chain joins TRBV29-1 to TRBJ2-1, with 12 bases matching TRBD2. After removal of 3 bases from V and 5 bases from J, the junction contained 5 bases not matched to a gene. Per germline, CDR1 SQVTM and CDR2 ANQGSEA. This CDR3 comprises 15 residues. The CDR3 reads CSVDRTSGRNNEQFF. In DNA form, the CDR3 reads TGCAGCGTTGATAGAACTAGCGGGAGGAACAATGAGCAGTTCTTC.